The 31 T cell receptor beta chains presented below share a single source sample, sequenced in a study of blood T cell repertoires in COVID-19. Only in-frame clones appear in the TCRdb table, and some are missing; sequencing was by immunoSEQ multiplex PCR. The sample gives around 98,000 clones, roughly 82% of which show up once; roughly a tenth is in the top ten. The material sequenced was peripheral blood. These receptors all come from a man in his 70s with active or convalescent COVID-19.

This clone was seen a handful of times. The chain couples TRBV29-1 to TRBJ2-1; TRBD1 matches at 7 bases. Germline lookup yields CDR1 SQVTM and CDR2 ANQGSEA. This CDR3 spans 11 amino acids. Trimming cost V 4 bases and J 10 bases; bases outside gene matches: 4. CDR3 sequence: CSVGQGVEQFF. The CDR3 DNA sequence: TGCAGCGTTGGACAGGGCGTGGAGCAGTTCTTC.

V is TRBV5-1 and J is TRBJ2-3, with D unclear. The CDR3 sequence is 12 residues long. Trimming took off 4 bases at V and 2 bases at J, with 5 bases between the two ends. Germline values: CDR1 SGHRS, CDR2 YFSETQ. The CDR3 here is CASSPNTDTQYF. CDR3 in DNA: TGCGCCAGCAGCCCCAACACAGATACGCAGTATTTT.

The V call is TRBV6-5, the J call TRBJ1-2, with D tentatively TRBD1 (5 bases). The CDR3 extends over 13 amino acids. The V end was cut by 7 bases, the J end by 5 bases, with 14 bases between. Per germline, CDR1 MNHEY and CDR2 SVGAGI. The CDR3 sequence: CASKQTGGYGYTF. CDR3 DNA: TGTGCCAGCAAGCAAACGGGGGGGTATGGCTACACCTTC.

The V call is TRBV7-2, the J call TRBJ2-3; 7 nucleotides line up with TRBD1. The germline V gene encodes CDR1 SGHTA and CDR2 FQGNSA. V trimming: 2 bases; J trimming: 0 bases; junction bases outside the gene matches: 2. The CDR3 totals 15 residues. The CDR3 DNA reads TGTGCCAGCAGCTTACGGACAGGTAGCACAGATACGCAGTATTTT. It translates to CASSLRTGSTDTQYF.

The chain has TRBV7-2 and TRBJ2-1; no reliable D call. The germline V and J ends were trimmed by 1 base and 1 base, with 8 bases remaining between them. The germline CDR1 and CDR2 sequences are SGHTA and FQGNSA. CDR3 size: 15 residues. DNA for the CDR3: TGTGCCAGCAGCTTAGACTTCTCGTCCTACAATGAGCAGTTCTTC. This sequence encodes CASSLDFSSYNEQFF.

In DNA form, the CDR3 reads TGTGCCAGCAGTTTAGGCCGGGCACCCCTCCACTTT. Encoded protein: CASSLGRAPLHF. V gene TRBV12-3 or TRBV12-4 combines with J gene TRBJ1-6; D not resolved. The ends were cut back, 1 base at V and 11 bases at J, with 6 bases in the middle. CDR3 size: 12 residues.

The rearrangement uses TRBV20-1 and TRBJ1-2; a weak D match, TRBD1 (6 bases). Germline values: CDR1 DFQATT, CDR2 SNEGSKA (reference sequence). V was clipped by 4 bases and J by 8 bases, with 11 bases between them. CDR3 length: 11 amino acids. The CDR3 loop reads CSATGHGGYTF. The CDR3 nucleotides read TGCAGTGCTACGGGACACGGCGGCTACACCTTC.

The chain carries TRBV29-1 and TRBJ2-5; D is unclear. Germline lookup yields CDR1 SQVTM and CDR2 ANQGSEA. This CDR3 has 14 residues. V dropped 1 base and J dropped 4 bases, with 13 bases sitting between them. CDR3 residues: CSVEVRRVRETQYF. As DNA, the CDR3 is TGCAGCGTTGAAGTTCGTCGAGTACGAGAGACCCAGTACTTC.

This clone has only one observation. This rearrangement joins TRBV6-2 or TRBV6-3 to TRBJ1-2; 10 positions match TRBD1. The CDR3 covers 16 residues. After removal of 5 bases from V and 4 bases from J, the junction contained 10 bases not matched to a gene. The germline CDR1 and CDR2 sequences are MNHEY and SVGEGT. The DNA for the CDR3 is TGTGCCAGCAGTACGCCGGGACAGGGGTACGGCTATGGCTACACCTTC. It is translated as CASSTPGQGYGYGYTF.

V is TRBV6-6 and J is TRBJ1-6; no clear D gene. CDR3 size: 14 residues. Germline V gene sequence: CDR1 MNHNY, CDR2 SVGAGI (reference sequence). V lost 0 bases, J lost 7 bases, and 7 bases lay in between. In DNA, the CDR3 is TGTGCCAGCAGTTACTCTGAGGGCAATTCACCCCTCCACTTT. Residues: CASSYSEGNSPLHF.

This rearrangement joins TRBV7-2 to TRBJ2-7, with 7 nucleotides matching TRBD1. The CDR3 covers 15 residues. CDR1 is SGHTA and CDR2 is FQGNSA in the germline V gene. The J segment lost 4 bases and the V segment lost 0 bases, leaving 6 bases of the junction unmatched. The CDR3 loop reads CASSLATGNPYEQYF. The DNA for the CDR3 is TGTGCCAGCAGCTTAGCGACAGGGAATCCTTACGAGCAGTACTTC.

This chain uses TRBV6-5 with TRBJ2-7; 7 bases fit TRBD2. With 2 bases clipped from V and 4 bases from J, the junction kept 5 bases outside the gene matches. CDR1 and CDR2 (germline): MNHEY, SVGAGI. The CDR3 consists of 14 residues. In DNA, the CDR3 is TGTGCCAGCAGTTACGGGAGGGGTTTGTACGAGCAGTACTTC. Translating it yields CASSYGRGLYEQYF.

CDR3 amino acids: CASSVGTVPSNQPQHF. CDR3 bases: TGTGCCAGCAGTGTAGGGACAGTTCCTAGCAATCAGCCCCAGCATTTT. The chain recombines TRBV6-1 with TRBJ1-5, with TRBD1 matching over 7 bases. J was trimmed by 0 bases and V by 4 bases; bases with no gene match: 6. Germline-derived CDR1 and CDR2 are MNHNS and SASEGT. The CDR3 has 16 residues.

The chain carries TRBV11-2 and TRBJ2-2, with 7 bases identical to TRBD1. The CDR3 is 14 residues long. CDR1 and CDR2 (germline): SGHAT, FQNNGV. Trimming removed 5 bases from V and 5 bases from J; junction bases left unmatched: 5. CDR3: CASSVDRETGELFF. CDR3 nucleotide sequence: TGTGCCAGCAGCGTCGACAGGGAGACCGGGGAGCTGTTTTTT.

As DNA, the CDR3 is TGTGCCAGCAGCCGTCGGGATTTACCCCTCCACTTT. Encoded protein: CASSRRDLPLHF. This chain uses TRBV6-5 with TRBJ1-6; no reliable D call. There are 12 residues in the CDR3. The germline V gene has CDR1 MNHEY and CDR2 SVGAGI. V was cut by 6 bases and J by 12 bases, with 12 bases left in between.

The gene calls are TRBV2 and TRBJ1-3; TRBD1 aligns across 7 bases. The CDR3 has 14 amino acids. The germline V gene has CDR1 SNHLY and CDR2 FYNNEI. The ends lost 6 bases at V and 2 bases at J; junction bases unmatched: 4. The CDR3, as DNA: TGTGCCAGCAGGCTCGACAGGGCTGGAAACACCATATATTTT. It yields the protein CASRLDRAGNTIYF.

This clone occurred once. The V and J genes are TRBV7-2 and TRBJ2-5; D gene uncertain. Germline lookup yields CDR1 SGHTA and CDR2 FQGNSA. This CDR3 is 14 amino acids long. Trimming shortened V by 1 base and J by 4 bases, and 10 bases separated the two germline ends. CDR3 protein: CASSLDEARETQYF. In DNA form, the CDR3 reads TGTGCCAGCAGCTTAGACGAGGCTCGAGAGACCCAGTACTTC.

This chain uses TRBV4-2 with TRBJ2-1; 14 positions agree with TRBD2. Germline trimming cut 0 bases from V and 7 bases from J; bases unmatched to any gene: 11. Germline CDR1 reads LGHNA; CDR2 reads YNFKEQ. The CDR3 is made up of 19 amino acids. CDR3 sequence (DNA): TGTGCCAGCAGCCAAGATTGGGGGACTAGCGGGGGAGAGGGGAATGAGCAGTTCTTC. This sequence encodes CASSQDWGTSGGEGNEQFF.

CDR3 DNA sequence: TGTGCTAGCAATCCGGGACAGGCGTTAGGCTACACCTTC. Translating it yields CASNPGQALGYTF. The chain links TRBV12-5 to TRBJ1-2, with 8 bases fitting TRBD1. The CDR3 totals 13 residues. Germline lookup yields CDR1 LGHNT and CDR2 FRNRAP. J gave up 8 bases and V 9 bases, and 11 bases lay outside the gene matches.

This clone showed up just once. The chain joins TRBV7-2 to TRBJ1-6; possible D gene TRBD1, 5 bases. V was clipped by 1 base and J by 9 bases, with 13 bases between them. CDR1 and CDR2 from the germline V gene are SGHTA and FQGNSA. The CDR3 contains 15 residues. Written as DNA, the CDR3 is TGTGCCAGCAGCTTAGAAGGGGCTGGGATTTCACCCCTCCACTTT. Translating it yields CASSLEGAGISPLHF.

This clone was observed once. V and J are TRBV10-3 and TRBJ1-6, with 9 bases that match TRBD1. From germline, CDR1 is ENHRY and CDR2 SYGVKD. V trimming: 10 bases; J trimming: 7 bases; junction bases outside the gene matches: 2. This CDR3 spans 12 amino acids. DNA for the CDR3: TGTGCCACTGGACAGGGGAATTCACCCCTCCACTTT. Encoded protein: CATGQGNSPLHF.

CDR3 DNA sequence: TGTGCCAGCAGCTACGGAGGAGGACGTGGTGAAGCTTTCTTT. This codes for CASSYGGGRGEAFF. V gene TRBV7-3 combines with J gene TRBJ1-1; D is ambiguous. Between the trimmed V and J ends, which lost 4 bases and 7 bases, there was a span of 16 bases. Per the germline V gene, CDR1 is SGHTA and CDR2 is FQGTGA. This CDR3 is 14 amino acids long. Combining the CDR3 with reference TRBV7-3 and TRBJ1-1 gives the whole variable domain GAGVSQTPSNKVTEKGKYVELRCDPISGHTALYWYRQSLGQGPEFLIYFQGTGAADDSGLPNDRFFAVRPEGSVSTLKIQRTERGDSAVYLCASSYGGGRGEAFFGQGTRLTVV.

V gene TRBV7-2 combines with J gene TRBJ2-7, with 10 bases aligning to TRBD2. Germline values: CDR1 SGHTA, CDR2 FQGNSA. J lost 4 bases, V lost 0 bases, and 3 bases had no gene match. The CDR3 is 15 amino acids. CDR3 loop: CASSLAGTSVYEQYF. CDR3 sequence (DNA): TGTGCCAGCAGCTTAGCGGGGACTAGCGTGTACGAGCAGTACTTC.

This chain joins TRBV6-5 and TRBJ1-1; D remains unclear. Germline CDR1 and CDR2: MNHEY and SVGAGI. The CDR3 is 13 residues long. With 7 bases removed from V and 0 bases from J, the gap between germline ends came to 9 bases. CDR3 residues: CASTPYMNTEAFF. In nucleotides, the CDR3 is TGTGCCAGCACCCCTTATATGAACACTGAAGCTTTCTTT.

V usage is TRBV11-3 and J usage is TRBJ2-1, with 9 bases matching TRBD2. V lost 4 bases and J lost 10; bases outside the gene matches: 5. The V gene's germline CDR1 is SGHNT and CDR2 YENEEA. The CDR3 is 13 residues long. The CDR3 protein is CASSSSGVGEQFF. The CDR3 DNA follows: TGTGCCAGCAGCTCTAGCGGGGTTGGGGAGCAGTTCTTC.

The V gene is TRBV5-1, the J gene TRBJ1-5; D might be TRBD1 (5 bases). Trimming shortened V by 2 bases and J by 4 bases, and 10 bases separated the two germline ends. In germline, CDR1 is SGHRS, CDR2 YFSETQ. The CDR3 is 14 amino acids. The CDR3 coding sequence is TGCGCCAGCAGCTTCAGGGAAGGGAATCAGCCCCAGCATTTT. This sequence encodes CASSFREGNQPQHF.

CDR3 sequence: CATERGGAMDGYTF. For the CDR3, the DNA is TGTGCCACCGAGAGGGGAGGGGCAATGGATGGCTACACCTTC. The chain is built from TRBV19 and TRBJ1-2; maybe TRBD1 (5 bases). The CDR3 runs 14 residues. V was clipped by 10 bases and J by 6 bases, with 21 bases between them. The germline V gene has CDR1 LNHDA and CDR2 SQIVND (reference sequence).

The J gene is TRBJ1-3, the V gene TRBV19; D is undetermined. V dropped 3 bases and J dropped 1 base, with 4 bases sitting between them. Germline assignment: CDR1 LNHDA and CDR2 SQIVND (reference sequence). This CDR3 spans 13 amino acids. The DNA of the CDR3 is TGTGCCAGTAGTATGGCTTCTGGAAACACCATATATTTT. Encoded protein: CASSMASGNTIYF.

V is TRBV6-2 or TRBV6-3 and J is TRBJ2-7; 9 bases fit TRBD1. The CDR3 has 15 residues. Germline CDR1 reads MNHEY; CDR2 reads SVGEGT. The V gene end was trimmed by 2 bases and the J gene end by 9 bases; junction bases not matched to a gene: 11. The CDR3 protein is CASSYAGQGVFWQYF. CDR3 in DNA: TGTGCCAGCAGTTACGCGGGACAGGGAGTCTTCTGGCAGTACTTC.

The chain employs TRBV19 and TRBJ2-3, with a possible D match to TRBD1 (6 bases). Germline values: CDR1 LNHDA, CDR2 SQIVND (reference sequence). The CDR3 is 15 amino acids. Trimming pared 3 bases from V and 0 bases from J, leaving 10 bases between. The CDR3 is CASSIPRGSTDTQYF. Written as DNA, the CDR3 is TGTGCCAGTAGTATTCCTAGGGGGAGCACAGATACGCAGTATTTT.

This chain joins TRBV2 and TRBJ1-5; possibly TRBD1 for D (5 bases). This CDR3 contains 13 residues. V was clipped by 5 bases and J by 5 bases, with 10 bases between them. Germline V gives CDR1 SNHLY, CDR2 FYNNEI. The DNA for the CDR3 is TGTGCCAGCAGTCAGGGATTTTATCAGCCCCAGCATTTT. It codes for CASSQGFYQPQHF. Drawing the rest from reference TRBV2 and TRBJ1-5, the complete variable domain is EPEVTQTPSHQVTQMGQEVILRCVPISNHLYFYWYRQILGQKVEFLVSFYNNEISEKSEIFDDQFSVERPDGSNFTLKIRSTKLEDSAMYFCASSQGFYQPQHFGDGTRLSIL.